This TCR beta chain is drawn from a study of shared clonotypes between healthy human individuals (dated by TCRdb to between 2020 and 2021). For context, the study as a whole: A few men and two women, aged 18 to 49 years, made up the cohort. Between about 0.85 and 9.5 billion PBMCs per donor were obtained by leukapheresis. To estimate repertoire size and how much clonotypes are shared between individuals, the study performed deep sequencing of blood TCR repertoires from about 5 healthy adults. To increase sequencing depth and limit assay-specific biases, TCR repertoire library preparation and sequencing were carried out by different laboratories using diverse techniques. On the study overall, not on this receptor specifically: Sampling was limited to blood, and TCR repertoires in tissue likely differ from TCR repertoires in blood. The genetic and exposure-history diversity represented was limited by the small number of donors. Pairwise subsampling led to the expectation that sequencing depth would affect the degree of clonotype sharing among donors.

This clone has just one count. The specificity of this receptor is unknown. Base quality data are lacking; no much larger clone is found one base away. CDR1 and CDR2 are read off the germline V gene as SGDLS and YYNGEE. Reading from cysteine to phenylalanine, the CDR3 counts 13 amino acids. Only the CDR3 part of the read is kept: 39 bases, read in frame from the first base. V is shortened by 9 bases, J by 4 bases, and the region joining them spans 15 bases. TCR CDR3 regions were amplified from genomic DNA by multiplex PCR using the deep immunoSEQ assay. Genomic DNA extracted from each cell subset was distributed evenly over all wells of several immunoSEQ 96-well plates, and each plate served as one replicate. Each replicate PCR for unsorted PBMC received about 300 ng genomic DNA, equal to 30,000 to 35,000 T cell genomes. Unsorted PBMC genomic DNA was sequenced across ten immunoSEQ deep assay plates. The purified libraries were quantified using a Qubit 3.0 fluorometer, sized with a Bioanalyzer 2100, and then quantified again using the KAPA Library Quantification kit. Each immunoSEQ 96-well plate was sequenced on its own single-read 150-cycle Illumina NextSeq 550 flow cell. On the authors' methods: Because only junctional sequences without quality scores were contained in the immunoSEQ output, filtering matching that applied to full-length reads could not be performed. To assign V/J genes and CDR3, sequences were annotated against IMGT germline references using PyIR, a Python wrapper for IgBLAST v1.9. Reads were filtered out if the reads had weak V/J assignments (E-value above 1e-6), no CDR3, stop codons, out-of-frame junctions, or ambiguous translated residues. V3J clonotypes were defined by identical inferred V gene, J gene, and CDR3 amino acid sequence. The percentage overlap between two repertoires was calculated by dividing the number of shared unique clonotypes by the size of the smaller repertoire. Repertoire richness was assessed with RTK rarefaction, the Chao1 estimator, and Recon v2.1 estimates of unobserved clonotypes. TCRdb took over this immuneACCESS table, retaining in-frame rearrangements with V and J assigned. Such tables are incomplete; in checked studies, under half of the missing clones stem from an unresolved V gene, and the remainder is unexplained. The V and J calls and clone size come from that table; D and trimming were worked out from the DNA. This sample gives approximately 480,000 clones in total; about 79% of them show up just once. The top ten hold 12% of the sample.

The donors were healthy, HIV-negative adults who had no recently reported acute infections or vaccinations. Every donor was a Caucasian adult living in Nashville, Tennessee, USA. For unsorted samples, roughly 86 million PBMCs were counted and genomic DNA was extracted with the QIAamp DNA Blood Mini kit. Blood was collected by leukapheresis, and PBMCs were isolated by Ficoll-Histopaque density gradient centrifugation and then cryopreserved in liquid nitrogen vapor phase. The chain was built from TRBV9 and TRBJ2-3; 7 matching bases give a weak D call of TRBD2. Sample: PBMCs. The sequence came from a woman aged 40 to 49 in good health. Some clones in this sample may be carry-over from other donors' samples. The CDR3 protein sequence reads: CANRTRGADTQYF. The base sequence is TGTGCCAACCGGACTAGGGGGGCAGATACGCAGTATTTT. Supplemented by the reference TRBV9 and TRBJ2-3 proteins around the CDR3, the complete variable domain is DSGVTQTPKHLITATGQRVTLRCSPRSGDLSVYWYQQSLDQGLQFLIQYYNGEERAKGNILERFSAQQFPDLHSELNLSSLELGDSALYFCANRTRGADTQYFGPGTRLTVL.